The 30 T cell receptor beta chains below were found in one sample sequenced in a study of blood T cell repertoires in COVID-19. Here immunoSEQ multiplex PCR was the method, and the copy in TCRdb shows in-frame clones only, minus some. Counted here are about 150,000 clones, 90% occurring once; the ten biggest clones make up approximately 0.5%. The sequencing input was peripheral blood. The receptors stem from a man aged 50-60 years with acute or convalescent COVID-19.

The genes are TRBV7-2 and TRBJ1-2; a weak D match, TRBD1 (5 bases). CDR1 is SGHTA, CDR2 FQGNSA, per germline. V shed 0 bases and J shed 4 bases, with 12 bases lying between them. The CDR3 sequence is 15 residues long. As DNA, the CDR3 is TGTGCCAGCAGCTTAGCGACAGTCGGTATCTATGGCTACACCTTC. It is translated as CASSLATVGIYGYTF. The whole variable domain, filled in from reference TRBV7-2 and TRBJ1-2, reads GAGVSQSPSNKVTEKGKDVELRCDPISGHTALYWYRQSLGQGLEFLIYFQGNSAPDKSGLPSDRFSAERTGGSVSTLTIQRTQQEDSAVYLCASSLATVGIYGYTFGSGTRLTVV.

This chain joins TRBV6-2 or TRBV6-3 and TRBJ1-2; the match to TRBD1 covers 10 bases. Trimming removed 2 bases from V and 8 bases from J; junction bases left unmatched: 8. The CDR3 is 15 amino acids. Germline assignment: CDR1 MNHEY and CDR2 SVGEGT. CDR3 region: CASSYPRQGAGGYTF. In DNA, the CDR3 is TGTGCCAGCAGTTACCCCCGACAGGGGGCTGGAGGCTACACCTTC.

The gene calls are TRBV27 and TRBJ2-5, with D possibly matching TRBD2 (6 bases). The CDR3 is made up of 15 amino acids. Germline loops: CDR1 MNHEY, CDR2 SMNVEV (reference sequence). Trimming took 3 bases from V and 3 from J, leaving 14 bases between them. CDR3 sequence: CASSFSGLFKETQYF. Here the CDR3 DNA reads TGTGCCAGCAGTTTCTCGGGACTTTTCAAAGAGACCCAGTACTTC.

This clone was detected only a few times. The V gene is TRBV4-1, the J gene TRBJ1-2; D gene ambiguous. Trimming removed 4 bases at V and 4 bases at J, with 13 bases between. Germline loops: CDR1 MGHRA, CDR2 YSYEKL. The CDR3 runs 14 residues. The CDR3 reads CASSPVREIYGYTF. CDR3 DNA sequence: TGCGCCAGCAGCCCAGTACGGGAGATCTATGGCTACACCTTC.

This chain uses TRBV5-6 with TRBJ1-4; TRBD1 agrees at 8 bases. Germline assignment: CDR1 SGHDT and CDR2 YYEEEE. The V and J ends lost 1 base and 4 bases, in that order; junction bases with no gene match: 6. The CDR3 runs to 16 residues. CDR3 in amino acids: CASSLYGQGLNEKLFF. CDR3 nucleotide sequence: TGTGCCAGCAGCTTGTACGGACAGGGCCTTAATGAAAAACTGTTTTTT.

As DNA, the CDR3 is TGTGCCAGCAGACCTCCGACAGGGAGGTATAATGAGCAGTTCTTC. Translation: CASRPPTGRYNEQFF. V usage is TRBV7-2 and J usage is TRBJ2-1; weak D call: TRBD1 (7 bases). The length of the CDR3 is 15 residues. Germline V lookup: CDR1 SGHTA, CDR2 FQGNSA. Trimming shortened V by 6 bases and J by 7 bases, and 19 bases separated the two germline ends.

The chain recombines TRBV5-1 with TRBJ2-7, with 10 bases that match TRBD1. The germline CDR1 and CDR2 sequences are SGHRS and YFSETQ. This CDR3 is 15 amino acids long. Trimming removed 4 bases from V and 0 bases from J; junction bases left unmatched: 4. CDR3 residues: CASSQRQGASYEQYF. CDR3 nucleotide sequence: TGCGCCAGCAGCCAGCGACAGGGGGCCTCCTACGAGCAGTACTTC.

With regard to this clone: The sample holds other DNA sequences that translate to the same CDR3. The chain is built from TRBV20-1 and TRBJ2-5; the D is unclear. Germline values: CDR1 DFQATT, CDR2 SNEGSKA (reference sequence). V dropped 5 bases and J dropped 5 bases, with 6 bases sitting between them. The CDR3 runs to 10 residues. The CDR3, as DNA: TGCAGTGCTGAGTGGGAGACCCAGTACTTC. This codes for CSAEWETQYF.

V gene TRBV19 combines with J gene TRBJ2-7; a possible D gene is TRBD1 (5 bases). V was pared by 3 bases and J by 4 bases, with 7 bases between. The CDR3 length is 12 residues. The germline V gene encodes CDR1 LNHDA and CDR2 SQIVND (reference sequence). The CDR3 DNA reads TGTGCCAGTAGTATCCCAGGGTACGAGCAGTACTTC. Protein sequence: CASSIPGYEQYF.

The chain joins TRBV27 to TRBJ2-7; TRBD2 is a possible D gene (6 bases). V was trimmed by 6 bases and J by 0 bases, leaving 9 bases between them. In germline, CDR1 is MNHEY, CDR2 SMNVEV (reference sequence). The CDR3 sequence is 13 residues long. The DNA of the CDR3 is TGTGCCAGCAGGGAGGGGTCCTCCTACGAGCAGTACGTC. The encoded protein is CASREGSSYEQYV.

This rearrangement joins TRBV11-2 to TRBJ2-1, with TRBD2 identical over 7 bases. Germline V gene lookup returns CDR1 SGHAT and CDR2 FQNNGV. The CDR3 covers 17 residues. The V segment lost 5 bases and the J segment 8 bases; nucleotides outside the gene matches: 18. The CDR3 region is CASSTLSSGRKWDEQFF. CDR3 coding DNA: TGTGCCAGCAGCACTCTCTCTAGCGGTAGGAAATGGGATGAGCAGTTCTTC.

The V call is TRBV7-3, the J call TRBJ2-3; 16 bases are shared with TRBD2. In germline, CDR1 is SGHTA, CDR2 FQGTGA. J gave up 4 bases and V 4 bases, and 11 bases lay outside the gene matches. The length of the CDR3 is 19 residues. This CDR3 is CASSSRTGTSGRGADTQYF. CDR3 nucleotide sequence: TGTGCCAGCAGCTCTCGGACGGGGACTAGCGGGAGGGGGGCAGATACGCAGTATTTT. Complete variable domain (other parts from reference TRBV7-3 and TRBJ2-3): GAGVSQTPSNKVTEKGKYVELRCDPISGHTALYWYRQSLGQGPEFLIYFQGTGAADDSGLPNDRFFAVRPEGSVSTLKIQRTERGDSAVYLCASSSRTGTSGRGADTQYFGPGTRLTVL.

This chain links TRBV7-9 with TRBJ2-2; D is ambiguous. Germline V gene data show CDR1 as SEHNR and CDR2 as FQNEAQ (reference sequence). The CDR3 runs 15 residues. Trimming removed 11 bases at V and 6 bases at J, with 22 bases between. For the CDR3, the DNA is TGTGCCGTTACACCATCTGGGCAGGTCCCCGGGGAGCTGTTTTTT. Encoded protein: CAVTPSGQVPGELFF.

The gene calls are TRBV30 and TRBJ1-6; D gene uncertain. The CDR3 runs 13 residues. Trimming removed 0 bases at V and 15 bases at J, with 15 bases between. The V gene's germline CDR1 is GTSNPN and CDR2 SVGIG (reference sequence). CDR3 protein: CAWSVGDWAFLHF. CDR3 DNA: TGTGCCTGGAGTGTAGGTGATTGGGCCTTCCTCCACTTT. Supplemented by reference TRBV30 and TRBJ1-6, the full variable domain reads SQTIHQWPATLVQPVGSPLSLECTVEGTSNPNLYWYRQAAGRGLQLLFYSVGIGQISSEVPQNLSASRPQDRQFILSSKKLLLSDSGFYLCAWSVGDWAFLHFGNGTRLTVT.

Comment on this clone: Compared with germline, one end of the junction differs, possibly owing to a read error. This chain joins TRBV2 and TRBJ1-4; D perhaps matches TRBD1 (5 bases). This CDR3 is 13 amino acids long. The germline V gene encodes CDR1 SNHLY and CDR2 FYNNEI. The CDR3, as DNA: TGTGCCAGCAGTGAAGCAAGGTCTTCAGGGAAGTCTTTT. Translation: CASSEARSSGKSF. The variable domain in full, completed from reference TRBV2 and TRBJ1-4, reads EPEVTQTPSHQVTQMGQEVILRCVPISNHLYFYWYRQILGQKVEFLVSFYNNEISEKSEIFDDQFSVERPDGSNFTLKIRSTKLEDSAMYFCASSEARSSGKSFGSGTQLSVL.

CDR3 sequence: CASSEQKETQYF. CDR3 in DNA: TGTGCCAGCAGTGAACAGAAAGAGACCCAGTACTTC. The genes are TRBV2 and TRBJ2-5; D unclear. The V gene's germline CDR1 is SNHLY and CDR2 FYNNEI. CDR3 length equals 12 residues. V lost 2 bases and J lost 3, with 4 bases in between.

CDR3 bases: TGCGCCAGCAGCCAAGAGGAGGAGGGCTATCAGCCCCAGCATTTT. It codes for CASSQEEEGYQPQHF. This rearrangement joins TRBV4-1 to TRBJ1-5; no firm D call. Trimming removed 0 bases from V and 5 bases from J, with 11 bases in between. The CDR3 is 15 amino acids. Germline assignment: CDR1 MGHRA and CDR2 YSYEKL.

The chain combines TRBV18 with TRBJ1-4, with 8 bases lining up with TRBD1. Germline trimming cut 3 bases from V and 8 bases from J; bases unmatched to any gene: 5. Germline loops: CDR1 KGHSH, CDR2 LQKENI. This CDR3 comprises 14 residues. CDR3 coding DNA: TGTGCCAGCTCACCTGGCAGGGGGCGCGAAAAACTGTTTTTT. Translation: CASSPGRGREKLFF.

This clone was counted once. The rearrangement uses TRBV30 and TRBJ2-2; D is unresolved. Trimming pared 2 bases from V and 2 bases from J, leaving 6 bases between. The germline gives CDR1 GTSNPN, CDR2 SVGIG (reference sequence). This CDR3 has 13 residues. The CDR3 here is CAWSTINTGELFF. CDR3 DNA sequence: TGTGCCTGGAGTACTATCAACACCGGGGAGCTGTTTTTT.

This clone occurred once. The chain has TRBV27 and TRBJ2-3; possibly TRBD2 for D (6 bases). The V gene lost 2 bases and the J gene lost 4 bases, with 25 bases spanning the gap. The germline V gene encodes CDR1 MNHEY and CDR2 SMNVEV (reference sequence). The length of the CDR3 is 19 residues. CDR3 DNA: TGTGCCAGCAGTTTAGCCCCCTTCAGGGTCGGGGGTAAGTCAGATACGCAGTATTTT. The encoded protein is CASSLAPFRVGGKSDTQYF.

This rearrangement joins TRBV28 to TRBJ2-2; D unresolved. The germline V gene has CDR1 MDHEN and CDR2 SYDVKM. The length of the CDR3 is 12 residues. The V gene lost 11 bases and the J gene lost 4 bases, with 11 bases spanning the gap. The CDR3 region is CASPSGTGELFF. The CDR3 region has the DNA TGTGCCTCCCCTTCGGGCACCGGGGAGCTGTTTTTT.

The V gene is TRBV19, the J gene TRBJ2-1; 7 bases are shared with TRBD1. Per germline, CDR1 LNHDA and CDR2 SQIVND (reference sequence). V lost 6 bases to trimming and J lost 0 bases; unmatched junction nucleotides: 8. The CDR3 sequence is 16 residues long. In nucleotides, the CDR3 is TGTGCCAGTAGACTCCGACAGGGAAGCTCCTACAATGAGCAGTTCTTC. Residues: CASRLRQGSSYNEQFF. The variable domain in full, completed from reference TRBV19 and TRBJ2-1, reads DGGITQSPKYLFRKEGQNVTLSCEQNLNHDAMYWYRQDPGQGLRLIYYSQIVNDFQKGDIAEGYSVSREKKESFPLTVTSAQKNPTAFYLCASRLRQGSSYNEQFFGPGTRLTVL.

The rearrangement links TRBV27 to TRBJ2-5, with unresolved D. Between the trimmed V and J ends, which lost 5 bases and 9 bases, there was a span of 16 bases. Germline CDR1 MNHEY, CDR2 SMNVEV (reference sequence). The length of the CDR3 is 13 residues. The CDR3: CASSKNSEMAQYF. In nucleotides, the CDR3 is TGTGCCAGCAGTAAAAACAGTGAGATGGCCCAGTACTTC.

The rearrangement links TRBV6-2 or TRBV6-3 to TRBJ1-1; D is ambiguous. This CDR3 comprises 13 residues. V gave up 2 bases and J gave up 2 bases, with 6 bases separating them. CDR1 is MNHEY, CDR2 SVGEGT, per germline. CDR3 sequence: CASSYTRNTEAFF. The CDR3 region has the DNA TGTGCCAGCAGTTACACTCGAAACACTGAAGCTTTCTTT.

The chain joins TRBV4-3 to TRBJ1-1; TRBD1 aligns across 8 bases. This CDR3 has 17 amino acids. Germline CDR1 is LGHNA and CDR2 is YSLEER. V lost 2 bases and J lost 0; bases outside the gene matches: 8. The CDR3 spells CASSQILRGRMNTEAFF. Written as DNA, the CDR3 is TGCGCCAGCAGCCAAATCCTCAGGGGGCGCATGAACACTGAAGCTTTCTTT.

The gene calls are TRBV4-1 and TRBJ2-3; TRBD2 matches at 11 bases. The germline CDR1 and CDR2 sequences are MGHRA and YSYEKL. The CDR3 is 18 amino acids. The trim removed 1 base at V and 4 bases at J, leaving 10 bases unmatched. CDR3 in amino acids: CASSQGPSGRFFPDTQYF. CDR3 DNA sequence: TGCGCCAGCAGCCAAGGTCCTAGCGGGAGGTTCTTCCCAGATACGCAGTATTTT.

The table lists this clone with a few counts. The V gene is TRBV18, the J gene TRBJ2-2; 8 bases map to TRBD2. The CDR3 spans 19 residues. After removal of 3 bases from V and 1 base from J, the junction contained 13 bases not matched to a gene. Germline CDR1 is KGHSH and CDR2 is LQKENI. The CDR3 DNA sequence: TGTGCCAGCTCACCCGGGAATAGCGGGGCACAGCGGAACACCGGGGAGCTGTTTTTT. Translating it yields CASSPGNSGAQRNTGELFF.

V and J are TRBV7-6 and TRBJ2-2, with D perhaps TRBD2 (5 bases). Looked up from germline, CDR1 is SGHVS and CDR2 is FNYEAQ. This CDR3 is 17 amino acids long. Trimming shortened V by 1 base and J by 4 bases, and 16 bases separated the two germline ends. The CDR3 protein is CASSLVRGQKSTGELFF. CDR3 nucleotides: TGTGCCAGCAGCTTAGTTAGAGGGCAGAAGTCCACCGGGGAGCTGTTTTTT. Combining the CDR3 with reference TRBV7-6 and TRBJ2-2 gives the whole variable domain GAGVSQSPRYKVTKRGQDVALRCDPISGHVSLYWYRQALGQGPEFLTYFNYEAQQDKSGLPNDRFSAERPEGSISTLTIQRTEQRDSAMYRCASSLVRGQKSTGELFFGEGSRLTVL.

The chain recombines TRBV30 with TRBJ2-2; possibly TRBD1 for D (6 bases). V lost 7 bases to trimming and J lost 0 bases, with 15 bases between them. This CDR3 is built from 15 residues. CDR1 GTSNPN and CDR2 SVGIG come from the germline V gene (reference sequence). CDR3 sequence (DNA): TGTGCCTTGAACACCGGGACATCGAACACCGGGGAGCTGTTTTTT. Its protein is CALNTGTSNTGELFF. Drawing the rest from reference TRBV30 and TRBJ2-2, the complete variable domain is SQTIHQWPATLVQPVGSPLSLECTVEGTSNPNLYWYRQAAGRGLQLLFYSVGIGQISSEVPQNLSASRPQDRQFILSSKKLLLSDSGFYLCALNTGTSNTGELFFGEGSRLTVL.

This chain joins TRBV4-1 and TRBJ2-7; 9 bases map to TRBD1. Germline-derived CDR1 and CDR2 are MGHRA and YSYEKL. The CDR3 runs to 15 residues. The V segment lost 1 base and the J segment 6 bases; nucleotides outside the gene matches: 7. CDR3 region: CASSQVEDRGLEQYF. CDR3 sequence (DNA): TGCGCCAGCAGCCAAGTTGAGGACAGGGGCCTCGAGCAGTACTTC.